The T cell receptor (beta chain) described here comes from a study of CD8 T cells in Susac syndrome. The RNA, about 0.5 to 1 ug, was put through reverse transcription using random hexamers. The authors amplified TCR beta CDR3 across 54 Vbeta and 13 Jbeta using immunoSEQ multiplex PCR. Each CDR3 protein gets one entry after TCRdb re-called the immunoSEQ multiplex PCR reads with MiXCR. Counted here are over 350,000 distinct CDR3 sequences, approximately 89% occurring once; the ten biggest clones make up under 0.15%. The CDR3 sequence is 15 residues long. The V segment lost 3 bases and the J segment 9 bases; nucleotides outside the gene matches: 12. Per germline, CDR1 MDHEN and CDR2 SYDVKM. Sequencing of TCR beta was performed on blood CD8+ and CD4+ T cells.

The sample was CD8+ T cells from PBMCs. This receptor was identified in a human donor with multiple sclerosis. This chain links TRBV28 with TRBJ2-7, with 9 nucleotides matching TRBD1. CDR3: CASSFFGRTGEGQYF. CDR3 nucleotide sequence: TGTGCCAGCAGTTTTTTCGGTCGGACAGGGGAGGGGCAGTACTTC.